The 8 T cell receptor beta chains below all came from one sample that was sequenced in a study of blood T cell repertoires in COVID-19. The method was immunoSEQ multiplex PCR; TCRdb's version includes in-frame clones alone and lacks a portion of them. The data contain fewer than 200,000 clones, roughly 81% of them singletons. Source material: peripheral blood. The origin of the receptors is an elderly woman with COVID-19, enrolled during active disease.

The rearrangement links TRBV4-2 to TRBJ1-2; D is ambiguous. The V end lost 0 bases, the J end lost 1 base, and 12 bases lay between the germline ends. Germline V CDR1 and CDR2: LGHNA, YNFKEQ. The CDR3 length is 16 residues. Here the CDR3 reads CASSQDISTDNYGYTF. The CDR3 region has the DNA TGTGCCAGCAGCCAAGATATCAGCACAGATAACTATGGCTACACCTTC.

In this sample, this clone turned up a few times. This chain joins TRBV6-5 and TRBJ1-1; D is unresolved. V was trimmed by 2 bases and J by 5 bases, leaving 12 bases between them. The CDR3 totals 14 residues. CDR1 and CDR2 from the germline V gene are MNHEY and SVGAGI. CDR3 DNA sequence: TGTGCCAGCAGTTACCGGGAGGGCGGGACTGAAGCTTTCTTT. Translating it yields CASSYREGGTEAFF.

The chain is built from TRBV2 and TRBJ1-1; D remains unclear. This CDR3 region has 15 residues. V dropped 2 bases and J dropped 0 bases, with 10 bases sitting between them. Germline V CDR1 and CDR2: SNHLY, FYNNEI. CDR3: CASSESRGLNTEAFF. The CDR3 nucleotides are TGTGCCAGCAGTGAATCGAGAGGGTTGAACACTGAAGCTTTCTTT.

The chain is built from TRBV11-2 and TRBJ2-1, with D possibly matching TRBD2 (5 bases). The CDR3 loop spans 14 amino acids. The V end lost 5 bases, the J end lost 8 bases, and 16 bases lay between the germline ends. Germline V gene sequence: CDR1 SGHAT, CDR2 FQNNGV. This CDR3 is CASSAALTSHEQFF. The CDR3 coding sequence is TGTGCCAGCAGCGCAGCCCTAACTAGTCATGAGCAGTTCTTC.

This rearrangement joins TRBV20-1 to TRBJ1-5; 8 bases match TRBD1. Germline lookup yields CDR1 DFQATT and CDR2 SNEGSKA (reference sequence). This CDR3 contains 13 residues. With V trimmed by 3 bases and J by 6 bases, 4 bases remained unmatched. The CDR3 DNA sequence: TGCAGTGCTAGTCAGGGGGCTAGTCAGCCCCAGCATTTT. It codes for CSASQGASQPQHF.

This clone was seen a handful of times. The V gene is TRBV27, the J gene TRBJ1-4; 8 bases fit TRBD1. V lost 5 bases to trimming and J lost 2 bases; unmatched junction nucleotides: 4. Germline CDR1 and CDR2: MNHEY and SMNVEV (reference sequence). The CDR3 loop spans 15 amino acids. The CDR3 reads CASSARDRTNEKLFF. CDR3 coding DNA: TGTGCCAGCAGTGCCCGGGACAGGACTAATGAAAAACTGTTTTTT.

The rearrangement uses TRBV10-3 and TRBJ1-3, with 9 nucleotides matching TRBD1. The CDR3 covers 15 residues. Germline-derived CDR1 and CDR2 are ENHRY and SYGVKD. With V trimmed by 6 bases and J by 3 bases, 6 bases remained unmatched. Here the CDR3 DNA reads TGTGCCATCAGAAGACAGGGGGACGGTGGAAACACCATATATTTT. It encodes CAIRRQGDGGNTIYF.

The CDR3 reads CASSPSPGDTQYF. The DNA for the CDR3 is TGTGCCAGCAGCCCCTCCCCCGGAGATACGCAGTATTTT. The V call is TRBV7-2, the J call TRBJ2-3, with D uncertain. This CDR3 spans 13 amino acids. The germline gives CDR1 SGHTA, CDR2 FQGNSA. V shed 5 bases and J shed 5 bases, with 11 bases lying between them.